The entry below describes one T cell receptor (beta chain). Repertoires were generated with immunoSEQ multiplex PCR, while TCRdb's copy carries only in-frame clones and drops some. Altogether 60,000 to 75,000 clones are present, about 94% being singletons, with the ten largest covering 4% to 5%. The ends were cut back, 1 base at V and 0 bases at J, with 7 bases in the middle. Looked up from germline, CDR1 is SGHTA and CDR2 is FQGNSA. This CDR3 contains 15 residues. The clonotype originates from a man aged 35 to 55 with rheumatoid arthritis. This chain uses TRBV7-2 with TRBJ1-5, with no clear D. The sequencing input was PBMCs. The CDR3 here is CASSLVGHSNQPQHF. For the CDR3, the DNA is TGTGCCAGCAGCTTAGTGGGTCATAGCAATCAGCCCCAGCATTTT.